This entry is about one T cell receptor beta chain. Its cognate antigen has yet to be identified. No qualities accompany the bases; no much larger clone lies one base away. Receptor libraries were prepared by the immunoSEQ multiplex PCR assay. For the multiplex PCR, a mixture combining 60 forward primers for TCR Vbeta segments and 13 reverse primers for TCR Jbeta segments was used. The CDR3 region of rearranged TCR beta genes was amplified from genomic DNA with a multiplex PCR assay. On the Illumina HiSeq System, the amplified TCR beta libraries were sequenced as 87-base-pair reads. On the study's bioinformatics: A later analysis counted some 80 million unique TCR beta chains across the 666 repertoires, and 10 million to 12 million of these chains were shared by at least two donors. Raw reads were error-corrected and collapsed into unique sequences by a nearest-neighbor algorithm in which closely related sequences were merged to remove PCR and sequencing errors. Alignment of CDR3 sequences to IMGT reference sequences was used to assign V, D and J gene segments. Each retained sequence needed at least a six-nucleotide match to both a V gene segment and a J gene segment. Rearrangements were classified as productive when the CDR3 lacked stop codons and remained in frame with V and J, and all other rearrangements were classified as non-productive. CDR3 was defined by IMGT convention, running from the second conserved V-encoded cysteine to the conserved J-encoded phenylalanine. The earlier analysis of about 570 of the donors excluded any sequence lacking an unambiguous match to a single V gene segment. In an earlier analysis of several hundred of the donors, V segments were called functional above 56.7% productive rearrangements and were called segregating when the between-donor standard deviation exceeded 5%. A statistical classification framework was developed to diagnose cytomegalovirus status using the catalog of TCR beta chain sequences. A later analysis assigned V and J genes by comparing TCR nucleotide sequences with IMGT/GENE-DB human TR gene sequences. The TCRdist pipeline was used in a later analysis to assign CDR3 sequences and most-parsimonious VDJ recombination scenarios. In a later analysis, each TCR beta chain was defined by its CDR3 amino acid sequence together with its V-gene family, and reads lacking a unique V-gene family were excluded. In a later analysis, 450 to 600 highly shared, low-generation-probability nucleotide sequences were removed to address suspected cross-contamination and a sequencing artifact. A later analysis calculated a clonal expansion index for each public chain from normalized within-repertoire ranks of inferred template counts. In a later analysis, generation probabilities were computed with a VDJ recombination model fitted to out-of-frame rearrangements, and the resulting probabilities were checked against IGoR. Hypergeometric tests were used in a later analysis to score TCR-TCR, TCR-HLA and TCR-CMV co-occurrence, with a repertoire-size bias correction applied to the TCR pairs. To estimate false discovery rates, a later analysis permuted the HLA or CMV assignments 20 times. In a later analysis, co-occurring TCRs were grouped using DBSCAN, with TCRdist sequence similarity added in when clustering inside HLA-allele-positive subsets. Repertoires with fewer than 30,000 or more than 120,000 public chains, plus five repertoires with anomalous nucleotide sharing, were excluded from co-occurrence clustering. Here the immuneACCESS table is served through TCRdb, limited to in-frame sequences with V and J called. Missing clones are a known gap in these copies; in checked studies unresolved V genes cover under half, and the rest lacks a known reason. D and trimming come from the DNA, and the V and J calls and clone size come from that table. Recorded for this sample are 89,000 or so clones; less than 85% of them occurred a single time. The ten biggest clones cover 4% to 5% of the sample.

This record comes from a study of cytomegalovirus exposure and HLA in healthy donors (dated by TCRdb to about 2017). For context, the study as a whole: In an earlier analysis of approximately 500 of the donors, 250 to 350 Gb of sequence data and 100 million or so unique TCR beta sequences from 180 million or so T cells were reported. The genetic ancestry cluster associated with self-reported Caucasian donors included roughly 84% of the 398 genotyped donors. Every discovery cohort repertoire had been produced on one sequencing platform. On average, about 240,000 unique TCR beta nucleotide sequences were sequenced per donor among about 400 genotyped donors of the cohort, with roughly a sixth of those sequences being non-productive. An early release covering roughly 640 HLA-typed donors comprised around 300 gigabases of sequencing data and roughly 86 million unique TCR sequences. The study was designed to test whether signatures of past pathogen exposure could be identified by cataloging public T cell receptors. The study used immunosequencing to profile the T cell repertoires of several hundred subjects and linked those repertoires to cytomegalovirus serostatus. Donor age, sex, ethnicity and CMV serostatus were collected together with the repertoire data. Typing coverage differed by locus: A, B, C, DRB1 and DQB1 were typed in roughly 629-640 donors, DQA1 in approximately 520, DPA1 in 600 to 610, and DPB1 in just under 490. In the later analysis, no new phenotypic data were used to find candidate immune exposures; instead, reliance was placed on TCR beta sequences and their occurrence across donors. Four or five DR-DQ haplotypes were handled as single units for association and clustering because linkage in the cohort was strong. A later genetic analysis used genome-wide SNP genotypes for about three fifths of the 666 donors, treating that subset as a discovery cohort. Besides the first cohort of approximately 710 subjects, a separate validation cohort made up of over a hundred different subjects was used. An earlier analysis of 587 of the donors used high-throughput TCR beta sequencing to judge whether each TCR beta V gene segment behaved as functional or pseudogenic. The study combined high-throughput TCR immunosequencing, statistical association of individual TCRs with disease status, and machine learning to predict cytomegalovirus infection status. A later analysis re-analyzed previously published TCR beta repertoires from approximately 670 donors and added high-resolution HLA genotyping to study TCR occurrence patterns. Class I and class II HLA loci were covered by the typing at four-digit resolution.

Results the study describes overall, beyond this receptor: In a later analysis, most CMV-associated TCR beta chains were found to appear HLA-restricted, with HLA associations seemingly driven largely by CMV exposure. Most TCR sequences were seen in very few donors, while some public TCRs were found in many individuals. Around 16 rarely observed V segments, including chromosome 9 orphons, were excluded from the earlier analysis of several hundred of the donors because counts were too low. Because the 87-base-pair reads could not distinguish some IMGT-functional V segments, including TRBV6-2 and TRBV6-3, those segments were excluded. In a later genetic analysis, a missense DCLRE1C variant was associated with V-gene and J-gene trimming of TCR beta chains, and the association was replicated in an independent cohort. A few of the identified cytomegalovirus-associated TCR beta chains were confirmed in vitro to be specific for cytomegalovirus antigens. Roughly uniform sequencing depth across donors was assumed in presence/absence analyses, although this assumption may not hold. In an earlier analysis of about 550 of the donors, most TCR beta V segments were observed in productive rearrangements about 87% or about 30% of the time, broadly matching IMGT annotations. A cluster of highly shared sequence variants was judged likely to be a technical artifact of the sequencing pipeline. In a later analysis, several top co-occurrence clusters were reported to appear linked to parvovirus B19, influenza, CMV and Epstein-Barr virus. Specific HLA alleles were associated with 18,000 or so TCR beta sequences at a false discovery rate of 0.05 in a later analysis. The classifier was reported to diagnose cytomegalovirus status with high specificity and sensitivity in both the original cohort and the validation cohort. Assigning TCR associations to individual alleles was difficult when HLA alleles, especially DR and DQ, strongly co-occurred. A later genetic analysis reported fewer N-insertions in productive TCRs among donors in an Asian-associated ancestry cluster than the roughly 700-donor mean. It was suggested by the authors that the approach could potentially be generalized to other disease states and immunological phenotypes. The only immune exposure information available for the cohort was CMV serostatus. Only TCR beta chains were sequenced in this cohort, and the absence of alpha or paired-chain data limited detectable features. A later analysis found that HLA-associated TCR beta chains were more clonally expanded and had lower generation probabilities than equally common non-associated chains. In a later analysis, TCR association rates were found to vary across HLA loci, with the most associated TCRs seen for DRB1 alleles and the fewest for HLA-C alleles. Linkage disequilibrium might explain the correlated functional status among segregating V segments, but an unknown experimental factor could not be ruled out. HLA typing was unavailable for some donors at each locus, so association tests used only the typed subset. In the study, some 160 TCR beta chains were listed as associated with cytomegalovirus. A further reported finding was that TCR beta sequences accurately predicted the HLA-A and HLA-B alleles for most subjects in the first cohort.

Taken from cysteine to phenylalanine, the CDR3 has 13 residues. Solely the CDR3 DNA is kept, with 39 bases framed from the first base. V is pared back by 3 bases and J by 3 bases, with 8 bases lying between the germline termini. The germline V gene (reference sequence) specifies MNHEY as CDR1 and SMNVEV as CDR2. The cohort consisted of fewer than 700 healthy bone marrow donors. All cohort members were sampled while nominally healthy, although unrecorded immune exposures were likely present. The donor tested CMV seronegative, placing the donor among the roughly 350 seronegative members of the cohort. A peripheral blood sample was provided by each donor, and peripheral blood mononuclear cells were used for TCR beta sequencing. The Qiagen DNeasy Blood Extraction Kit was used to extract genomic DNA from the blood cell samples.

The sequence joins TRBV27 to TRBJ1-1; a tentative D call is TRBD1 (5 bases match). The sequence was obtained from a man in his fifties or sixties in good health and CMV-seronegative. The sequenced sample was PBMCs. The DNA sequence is TGTGCCAGCAGTTTCAACAGGTACACTGAAGCTTTCTTT. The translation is CASSFNRYTEAFF.